The rows below give T cell receptor beta chains drawn from one sample of a study of blood T cells in healthy people across ages. TCRdb processed the 5' RACE reads anew with MiXCR; each CDR3 protein has one entry. Of approximately 1.5 million distinct CDR3 sequences listed, about 31% are singletons. The sequenced material came from blood. These TCRs come from a woman in her twenties or thirties in good health. CDR3s include the opening cysteine and the closing phenylalanine or tryptophan. Fields, in order: V gene, J gene, D gene, clone size, CDR3 protein, CDR3 DNA. D genes are given only for firm matches. Rows give clone size only sometimes, using once, few, many, or a class for an expanded clone.

>TRBV2|TRBJ2-2|-|-
CASSEGVASTGELFF
TGTGCCAGCAGTGAAGGGGTAGCCAGCACCGGGGAGCTGTTTTTT
>TRBV7-9|TRBJ2-1|-|few
CASSSGLPPNEQFF
TGTGCCAGCAGCTCCGGACTCCCGCCCAATGAGCAGTTCTTC
>TRBV27|TRBJ2-3|TRBD2|-
CASFDPTSGRVTDTQYF
TGTGCCAGCTTCGACCCGACTAGCGGGAGGGTAACAGATACGCAGTATTTT
>TRBV29-1|TRBJ2-3|-|-
CSVEYPGTDTQYF
TGCAGCGTTGAATACCCAGGCACAGATACGCAGTATTTT
>TRBV7-8|TRBJ1-1|-|-
CASTHLVRGNTEAFF
TGTGCCAGCACGCATTTAGTGCGGGGCAACACTGAAGCTTTCTTT
>TRBV27|TRBJ1-2|-|-
CASSLAGFHGYTF
TGTGCCAGCAGTTTAGCTGGGTTTCACGGCTACACCTTC
>TRBV20-1|TRBJ2-4|-|-
CSPLDYLAKNIQYF
TGCAGTCCCTTGGACTACTTAGCCAAAAACATTCAGTACTTC
>TRBV6-2/TRBV6-3|TRBJ2-3|TRBD2|few
CASSYIPLAGATDTQYF
TGTGCCAGCAGTTACATCCCCTTAGCGGGAGCAACAGATACGCAGTATTTT
>TRBV4-1|TRBJ2-7|-|-
CTSSQAQWTYEQYF
TGCACCAGCAGCCAAGCGCAGTGGACCTACGAGCAGTACTTC
>TRBV30|TRBJ2-1|TRBD2|-
CAWSARLAALLYEQFF
TGTGCCTGGAGTGCGCGGCTAGCGGCTTTACTCTATGAGCAGTTCTTC
>TRBV7-8|TRBJ2-3|TRBD2|-
CASSPHLAGVTDTQYF
TGTGCCAGCAGCCCACACCTCGCGGGGGTCACAGATACGCAGTATTTT